One and the same sample provided the 30 T cell receptor beta chains below, sequenced in a study of shared T cell receptors in the human thymus. The data were produced by immunoSEQ multiplex PCR, yet TCRdb's version contains in-frame clones alone and is incomplete. The sample lists 500,000 to 550,000 clones, around 78% occurring once. In addition, the sample was reused for a study of human thymus T cells.

The sample consisted of thymocytes. All receptors come from a boy younger than two with a congenital heart defect.

The chain links TRBV20-1 to TRBJ2-1; D is possibly TRBD1 (6 bases). The germline V gene encodes CDR1 DFQATT and CDR2 SNEGSKA (reference sequence). CDR3 length equals 11 residues. The CDR3 here is CSQGTSNEQFF. CDR3 bases: TGCAGCCAGGGGACCTCCAATGAGCAGTTCTTC.

The rearrangement links TRBV25-1 to TRBJ1-1, with TRBD1 matching 10 bases. Germline V gene data show CDR1 as MGHDK and CDR2 as SYGVNS. V lost 2 bases, J lost 4 bases, and 7 bases stayed unmatched. The CDR3 totals 16 residues. CDR3 residues: CASSEPGQGGGTEAFF. CDR3 sequence (DNA): TGTGCCAGCAGTGAACCAGGACAGGGGGGTGGCACTGAAGCTTTCTTT.

The chain is built from TRBV27 and TRBJ1-2; no reliable D call. V lost 6 bases, J lost 4 bases, and 15 bases lay in between. The germline CDR1 and CDR2 sequences are MNHEY and SMNVEV (reference sequence). This CDR3 spans 14 amino acids. CDR3 amino acids: CASSPGKLSYGYTF. CDR3 nucleotide sequence: TGTGCCAGCAGCCCAGGTAAACTCTCCTATGGCTACACCTTC.

The chain joins TRBV5-6 to TRBJ1-2, with 10 bases aligning to TRBD1. J was trimmed by 4 bases and V by 1 base; bases with no gene match: 7. Germline V lookup: CDR1 SGHDT, CDR2 YYEEEE. The CDR3 has 16 residues. CDR3 sequence reads: CASSLLSGTGVYGYTF. The CDR3 DNA sequence: TGTGCCAGCAGCTTGCTCTCCGGGACAGGGGTCTATGGCTACACCTTC. The whole variable domain, remainder taken from reference TRBV5-6 and TRBJ1-2, is DAGVTQSPTHLIKTRGQQVTLRCSPKSGHDTVSWYQQALGQGPQFIFQYYEEEERQRGNFPDRFSGHQFPNYSSELNVNALLLGDSALYLCASSLLSGTGVYGYTFGSGTRLTVV.

This clone has only a few counts. This chain joins TRBV10-1 and TRBJ2-3; no clear D. The CDR3 length is 11 residues. Germline CDR1 and CDR2: WNHNN and SYGVQD (reference sequence). V lost 4 bases and J lost 8, with 7 bases in between. CDR3 DNA: TGCGCCAGCAGTGGCCCGGGTACGCAGTATTTT. Translation: CASSGPGTQYF.

V gene TRBV9 combines with J gene TRBJ2-7; 7 bases fit TRBD2. The V gene's germline CDR1 is SGDLS and CDR2 YYNGEE. This CDR3 contains 17 residues. V lost 4 bases and J lost 2; bases outside the gene matches: 15. The DNA for the CDR3 is TGTGCCAGCAGCTCAAGGGGAGCGGGAAGGGCTCCCTACGAGCAGTACTTC. Its protein product is CASSSRGAGRAPYEQYF.

The chain combines TRBV19 with TRBJ1-5; D is possibly TRBD1 (6 bases). Per germline, CDR1 LNHDA and CDR2 SQIVND (reference sequence). This CDR3 spans 13 amino acids. V shed 7 bases and J shed 11 bases, with 18 bases lying between them. CDR3 region: CASKGQRKVAQHF. The CDR3 DNA reads TGTGCCAGTAAGGGACAAAGGAAGGTGGCCCAGCATTTT.

The CDR3 bases are TGCAGCGTTGCAGAACAGGGGTATGGCTACACCTTC. Amino acids: CSVAEQGYGYTF. The gene calls are TRBV29-1 and TRBJ1-2; TRBD1 matches at 7 bases. The CDR3 sequence is 12 residues long. The J segment lost 5 bases and the V segment lost 4 bases, leaving 4 bases of the junction unmatched. Germline CDR1 and CDR2: SQVTM and ANQGSEA.

This clone was detected once. The DNA of the CDR3 is TGCAGTGCTAGATTGGTCTACGAGCAGTACTTC. As protein: CSARLVYEQYF. The chain recombines TRBV20-1 with TRBJ2-5; D remains ambiguous. The DNA end is more similar to TRBJ2-7, so the J call may be wrong. Germline loops: CDR1 DFQATT, CDR2 SNEGSKA (reference sequence). The CDR3 is 11 amino acids.

The chain employs TRBV7-2 and TRBJ2-7; D tentatively fits TRBD1 or TRBD2 (9 bases each). Trimming stripped 0 bases from V and 3 bases from J, with 24 bases between. The CDR3 length is 19 residues. The V gene's germline CDR1 is SGHTA and CDR2 FQGNSA. CDR3 amino acids: CASSLAGTGPTSGLYEQYF. The CDR3 nucleotides are TGTGCCAGCAGCTTAGCGGGGACAGGGCCAACTAGCGGGCTCTACGAGCAGTACTTC. Full variable domain (rest looked up from reference TRBV7-2 and TRBJ2-7): GAGVSQSPSNKVTEKGKDVELRCDPISGHTALYWYRQSLGQGLEFLIYFQGNSAPDKSGLPSDRFSAERTGGSVSTLTIQRTQQEDSAVYLCASSLAGTGPTSGLYEQYFGPGTRLTVT.

The rearrangement uses TRBV27 and TRBJ1-3; 8 positions match TRBD1. Germline CDR1 MNHEY, CDR2 SMNVEV (reference sequence). Trimming at V came to 7 bases and at J to 3 bases, leaving 14 bases not matched to a gene. There are 17 residues in the CDR3. CDR3 nucleotide sequence: TGTGCCAGCATCCCGACCCCCCAGGGGGCTAGTGGAAACACCATATATTTT. Its translation is CASIPTPQGASGNTIYF.

This rearrangement joins TRBV6-5 to TRBJ2-7; the D gene is possibly TRBD1 (6 bases). CDR1 is MNHEY and CDR2 is SVGAGI in the germline V gene. Trimming took 0 bases from V and 5 from J, leaving 14 bases between them. The CDR3 is made up of 15 amino acids. CDR3 sequence reads: CASSYSIRGSNEQYF. The CDR3 DNA reads TGTGCCAGCAGTTACTCGATCAGGGGAAGTAACGAGCAGTACTTC.

The chain recombines TRBV29-1 with TRBJ2-3, with 7 positions matching TRBD1. V lost 8 bases, J lost 5 bases, and 10 bases stayed unmatched. This CDR3 comprises 13 residues. Germline V lookup: CDR1 SQVTM, CDR2 ANQGSEA. CDR3 amino acids: CSQGGAGEDTQYF. DNA of the CDR3: TGCAGCCAAGGGGGCGCCGGGGAAGATACGCAGTATTTT.

This chain joins TRBV19 and TRBJ1-2; 9 nucleotides match TRBD1. CDR1 and CDR2 (germline): LNHDA, SQIVND (reference sequence). The J segment lost 8 bases and the V segment lost 5 bases, leaving 6 bases of the junction unmatched. There are 13 residues in the CDR3. Here the CDR3 reads CASSVQGAGGYTF. In DNA, the CDR3 is TGTGCCAGTAGTGTACAGGGGGCGGGCGGCTACACCTTC.

The chain uses TRBV2 and TRBJ2-1, with 10 bases matching TRBD2. Germline assignment: CDR1 SNHLY and CDR2 FYNNEI. Trimming removed 8 bases from V and 4 bases from J; junction bases left unmatched: 20. The CDR3 has 19 amino acids. CDR3 bases: TGTGCCAGCCGGAAGTCCGGGACTAGCGACATACGTGGGTACAATGAGCAGTTCTTC. It is translated as CASRKSGTSDIRGYNEQFF. Full variable domain (remainder filled in from reference TRBV2 and TRBJ2-1): EPEVTQTPSHQVTQMGQEVILRCVPISNHLYFYWYRQILGQKVEFLVSFYNNEISEKSEIFDDQFSVERPDGSNFTLKIRSTKLEDSAMYFCASRKSGTSDIRGYNEQFFGPGTRLTVL.

This clone was picked up a small number of times. Different DNA sequences within this sample yield the same CDR3. The chain uses TRBV28 and TRBJ2-7, with D possibly TRBD1 on 5 matching bases. CDR1 and CDR2 (germline): MDHEN, SYDVKM. Deletions cut 3 bases from V and 0 bases from J, with 6 bases between. The CDR3 loop spans 13 amino acids. The CDR3 loop reads CASSFQGSYEQYF. The CDR3 coding sequence is TGTGCCAGCAGTTTTCAGGGCTCCTACGAGCAGTACTTC.

The rearrangement uses TRBV4-3 and TRBJ2-1; TRBD2 is a possible D gene (6 bases). CDR1 is LGHNA and CDR2 is YSLEER in the germline V gene. The CDR3 extends over 17 amino acids. Trimming cost V 4 bases and J 0 bases, with 16 bases left between them. The CDR3 loop reads CASSPELRRGSYNEQFF. The CDR3 DNA reads as TGCGCCAGCAGCCCCGAACTTAGGCGGGGCTCCTACAATGAGCAGTTCTTC.

This clone was picked up a small number of times. The chain joins TRBV5-6 to TRBJ1-1; D is unclear. CDR1 SGHDT and CDR2 YYEEEE come from the germline V gene. V was shortened by 0 bases and J by 4 bases, with 13 bases between the two germline ends. This CDR3 is built from 15 residues. CDR3 residues: CASSLAGVWVTEAFF. For the CDR3, the DNA is TGTGCCAGCAGCTTGGCCGGGGTATGGGTCACTGAAGCTTTCTTT.

The rearrangement uses TRBV27 and TRBJ2-7; TRBD1 aligns across 10 bases. The CDR3 runs to 15 residues. The germline V gene encodes CDR1 MNHEY and CDR2 SMNVEV (reference sequence). J was trimmed by 5 bases and V by 5 bases; bases with no gene match: 9. The CDR3 DNA is TGTGCCAGCAGTCCCCAGGACAGGGGGGTGGACGAGCAGTACTTC. As protein: CASSPQDRGVDEQYF.

The gene calls are TRBV14 and TRBJ2-7; 14 positions match TRBD2. Germline-derived CDR1 and CDR2 are SGHDN and FVKESK. V gave up 5 bases and J gave up 7 bases; unmatched junction bases: 7. This CDR3 spans 15 amino acids. CDR3 DNA sequence: TGTGCCAGCAGCACCCGGACTAGCGGGAGGATAGAGCAGTACTTC. Encoded protein: CASSTRTSGRIEQYF. The variable domain in full, completed from reference TRBV14 and TRBJ2-7, reads EAGVTQFPSHSVIEKGQTVTLRCDPISGHDNLYWYRRVMGKEIKFLLHFVKESKQDESGMPNNRFLAERTGGTYSTLKVQPAELEDSGVYFCASSTRTSGRIEQYFGPGTRLTVT.

CDR3 coding DNA: TGTGCCAGCAGCGGGGGACTAGCGGGAGGGGGAAGCACAGATACGCAGTATTTT. Its translation: CASSGGLAGGGSTDTQYF. The chain uses TRBV7-8 and TRBJ2-3, with 16 bases identical to TRBD2. CDR1 is SGHVS and CDR2 is FQNEAQ in the germline V gene. V was pared by 5 bases and J by 0 bases, with 5 bases of the junction left unmatched. The CDR3 has 18 amino acids.

This chain joins TRBV4-3 and TRBJ2-1, with 9 nucleotides matching TRBD2. This CDR3 comprises 12 residues. The germline V gene has CDR1 LGHNA and CDR2 YSLEER. The junction had 4 bases not matched to a gene; V was cut back by 0 bases and J by 16 bases. The CDR3 region is CASSQEGLATFF. CDR3 sequence (DNA): TGCGCCAGCAGCCAAGAGGGACTAGCCACCTTCTTC.

V is TRBV2 and J is TRBJ2-2; maybe TRBD2 (6 bases). The CDR3 length is 16 residues. Germline-derived CDR1 and CDR2 are SNHLY and FYNNEI. The germline V and J ends were trimmed by 8 bases and 2 bases, with 18 bases remaining between them. The DNA of the CDR3 is TGTGCCAGCTACCCCGGGAGAGAGGGTAACACCGGGGAGCTGTTTTTT. Encoded protein: CASYPGREGNTGELFF.

J is TRBJ2-7 and V is TRBV20-1; TRBD2 agrees at 8 bases. The CDR3 has 11 residues. V gave up 7 bases and J gave up 4 bases; unmatched junction bases: 3. CDR1 and CDR2 from the germline V gene are DFQATT and SNEGSKA (reference sequence). CDR3 protein: CSVSSGYEQYF. The CDR3 DNA reads TGCAGTGTTTCTAGCGGGTACGAGCAGTACTTC.

The chain is built from TRBV7-2 and TRBJ1-5, with D perhaps TRBD1 (5 bases). CDR3 length: 15 amino acids. V was trimmed by 1 base and J by 7 bases, leaving 14 bases between them. Germline V gene lookup returns CDR1 SGHTA and CDR2 FQGNSA. The CDR3 is CASSLVSDSDQPQHF. The CDR3 DNA reads TGTGCCAGCAGCTTAGTAAGCGACAGCGACCAGCCCCAGCATTTT.

The chain couples TRBV7-9 to TRBJ2-7, with 7 bases aligning to TRBD2. Per the germline V gene, CDR1 is SEHNR and CDR2 is FQNEAQ (reference sequence). The V gene end was trimmed by 5 bases and the J gene end by 2 bases; junction bases not matched to a gene: 12. The CDR3 spans 16 residues. CDR3 bases: TGTGCCAGCAGCCACGGGGCTAGCGGAGCGACCTACGAGCAGTACTTC. Protein: CASSHGASGATYEQYF.

V gene TRBV19 combines with J gene TRBJ2-7; D possibly corresponds to TRBD1 (6 bases). The CDR3 sequence is 14 residues long. Between the trimmed V and J ends, which lost 3 bases and 5 bases, there was a span of 14 bases. Looked up from germline, CDR1 is LNHDA and CDR2 is SQIVND (reference sequence). CDR3 sequence (DNA): TGTGCCAGTAGTATTTGGGACAAGGCCGACGAGCAGTACTTC. Its protein is CASSIWDKADEQYF. The complete variable domain, with remaining parts taken from reference TRBV19 and TRBJ2-7, reads DGGITQSPKYLFRKEGQNVTLSCEQNLNHDAMYWYRQDPGQGLRLIYYSQIVNDFQKGDIAEGYSVSREKKESFPLTVTSAQKNPTAFYLCASSIWDKADEQYFGPGTRLTVT.

This chain connects TRBV10-3 to TRBJ2-1; 9 bases are shared with TRBD2. The CDR3 has 13 amino acids. Germline-derived CDR1 and CDR2 are ENHRY and SYGVKD. Unmatched junction bases numbered 5, after V lost 6 bases and J lost 8 bases. CDR3 coding DNA: TGTGCCATCAGGGCGGGAGGGTATGATGAGCAGTTCTTC. It codes for CAIRAGGYDEQFF.

This rearrangement joins TRBV11-2 to TRBJ1-5; TRBD1 is a possible D gene (6 bases). The CDR3 is 15 residues long. Trimming took off 11 bases at V and 5 bases at J, with 22 bases between the two ends. Germline CDR1 reads SGHAT; CDR2 reads FQNNGV. The CDR3 DNA reads as TGTGCCCGTCCAGGGGCCAAAAGGTCCCATCAGCCCCAGCATTTT. Translating it yields CARPGAKRSHQPQHF.

The rearrangement uses TRBV27 and TRBJ2-7, with D perhaps matching TRBD1 (5 bases). The CDR3 has 14 residues. V was cut by 6 bases and J by 4 bases, with 16 bases left in between. Germline V gene sequence: CDR1 MNHEY, CDR2 SMNVEV (reference sequence). CDR3 sequence: CASRAEGAKYEQYF. As DNA, the CDR3 is TGTGCCAGCAGAGCAGAAGGGGCTAAATACGAGCAGTACTTC.